A single sample is the source of the 6 T cell receptor beta chains below, sequenced in a study of shared clonotypes between healthy human individuals (dated by TCRdb to the early 2020s). The library relied on the immunoSEQ multiplex PCR assay. TCRdb mirrors the immuneACCESS table, restricted to in-frame sequences. Some clones are absent from its copies; in checked studies, under half trace to an unresolved V gene, and the reason for the others is unknown. The sample table records about 2.2 million clones; around 95% of these occur just once. The ten largest clonotypes hold more than 1.5% of the sample. For the CD8 naive samples, CD45RO-negative cells were positively selected for CCR7, yielding a CD45RA+CCR7+ population from which TemRA cells were excluded. What was sequenced was naive CD8+ T cells from PBMCs. The cell subset or site tag for this specimen amounts to: CD45RA+CCR7+. These receptors came from a man younger than 35 in good health. Some clones in this sample may be carry-over from other donors' samples.

The gene calls are TRBV27 and TRBJ2-3, with D uncertain. Per the germline V gene, CDR1 is MNHEY and CDR2 is SMNVEV (reference sequence). V lost 6 bases and J lost 0, with 10 bases in between. CDR3 length equals 14 residues. DNA for the CDR3: TGTGCCAGCAGGGTTTTTACTAGCACAGATACGCAGTATTTT. It encodes CASRVFTSTDTQYF.

The gene calls are TRBV27 and TRBJ2-5, with D possibly being TRBD1 or TRBD2 (5 bases each). The CDR3 has 16 residues. Germline V gene data show CDR1 as MNHEY and CDR2 as SMNVEV (reference sequence). V was shortened by 2 bases and J by 2 bases, with 15 bases between the two germline ends. The CDR3 nucleotides read TGTGCCAGCAGTTTAACCCCGGGGCTAGCACAAGAGACCCAGTACTTC. Translation: CASSLTPGLAQETQYF.

In nucleotides, the CDR3 is TGTGCCAGCAGCCCCACGGAGGGCGGTATGACAGATACGCAGTATTTT. Translation gives CASSPTEGGMTDTQYF. The chain carries TRBV7-9 and TRBJ2-3, with D perhaps TRBD2 (6 bases). CDR1 and CDR2 from the germline V gene are SEHNR and FQNEAQ (reference sequence). V dropped 5 bases and J dropped 3 bases, with 18 bases sitting between them. This CDR3 has 16 residues.

The chain employs TRBV15 and TRBJ2-7, with D possibly matching TRBD2 (5 bases). The CDR3 sequence is 13 residues long. Trimming removed 8 bases at V and 4 bases at J, with 15 bases between. Germline V gives CDR1 LNHNV, CDR2 YYDKDF (reference sequence). CDR3 loop: CATGDGLAYEQYF. The CDR3 DNA reads as TGTGCCACCGGCGATGGCCTAGCTTACGAGCAGTACTTC.

The chain combines TRBV7-8 with TRBJ2-7; possibly TRBD1 for D (6 bases). CDR1 SGHVS and CDR2 FQNEAQ come from the germline V gene. V shed 3 bases and J shed 2 bases, with 14 bases lying between them. This CDR3 is 15 amino acids long. The CDR3 loop reads CASSLQGLVPYEQYF. The CDR3 coding sequence is TGTGCCAGCAGCTTGCAGGGGTTGGTCCCCTACGAGCAGTACTTC.

This clone was seen once. This sequence joins TRBV30 and TRBJ2-2; possibly TRBD1 or TRBD2 for D (5 bases each). Germline V gene lookup returns CDR1 GTSNPN and CDR2 SVGIG (reference sequence). The CDR3 has 13 residues. Deletions cut 3 bases from V and 6 bases from J, with 11 bases between. CDR3 residues: CAWRGPGSGELFF. CDR3 nucleotides: TGTGCCTGGAGGGGACCCGGATCCGGGGAGCTGTTTTTT.